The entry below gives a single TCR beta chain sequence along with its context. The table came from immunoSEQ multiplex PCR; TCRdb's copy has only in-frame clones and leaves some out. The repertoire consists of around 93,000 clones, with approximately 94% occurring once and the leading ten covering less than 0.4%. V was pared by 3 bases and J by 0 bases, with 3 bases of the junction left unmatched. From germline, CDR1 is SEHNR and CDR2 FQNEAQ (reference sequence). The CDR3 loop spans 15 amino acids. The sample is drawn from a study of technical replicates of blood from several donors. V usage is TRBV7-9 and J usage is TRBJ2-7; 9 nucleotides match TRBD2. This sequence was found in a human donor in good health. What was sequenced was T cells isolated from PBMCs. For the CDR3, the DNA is TGTGCCAGCAGCTTCTTAGCGGGAGACTCCTACGAGCAGTACTTC. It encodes CASSFLAGDSYEQYF.